This T cell receptor beta chain was identified in a study of shared T cell receptors in the human thymus. TCRdb keeps only in-frame clones here, not all; method: immunoSEQ multiplex PCR. In the table there are 720,000 or so clones, 75% to 90% of which are singletons. The CDR3 sequence is 15 residues long. The V segment lost 4 bases and the J segment 5 bases; nucleotides outside the gene matches: 7. The germline CDR1 and CDR2 sequences are MGHDK and SYGVNS. These data are also associated with another study on human thymus T cells.

This sequence was found in a girl under three years old with a congenital heart defect. The sequenced sample consisted of thymocytes. V is TRBV25-1 and J is TRBJ2-7, with 11 bases that match TRBD1. CDR3 residues: CASSGRDRGAHEQYF. CDR3 DNA: TGTGCCAGCAGTGGTCGGGACAGGGGGGCCCACGAGCAGTACTTC.